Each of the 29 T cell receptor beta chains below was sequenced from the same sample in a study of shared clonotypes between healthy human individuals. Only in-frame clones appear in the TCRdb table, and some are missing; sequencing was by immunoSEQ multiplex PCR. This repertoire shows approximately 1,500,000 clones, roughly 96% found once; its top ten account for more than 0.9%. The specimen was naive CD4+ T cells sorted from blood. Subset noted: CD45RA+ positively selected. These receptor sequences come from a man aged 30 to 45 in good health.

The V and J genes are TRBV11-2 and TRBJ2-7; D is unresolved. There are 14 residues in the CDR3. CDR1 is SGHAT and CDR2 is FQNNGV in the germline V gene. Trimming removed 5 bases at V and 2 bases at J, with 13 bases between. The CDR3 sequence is CASSLTPGTYEQYF. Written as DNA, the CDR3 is TGTGCCAGCAGCCTCACTCCGGGCACCTACGAGCAGTACTTC.

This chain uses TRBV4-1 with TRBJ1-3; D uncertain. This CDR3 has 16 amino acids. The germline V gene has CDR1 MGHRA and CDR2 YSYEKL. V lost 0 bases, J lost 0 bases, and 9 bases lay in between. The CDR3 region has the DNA TGCGCCAGCAGCCAAGATCAGGCTAGCTCTGGAAACACCATATATTTT. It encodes CASSQDQASSGNTIYF.

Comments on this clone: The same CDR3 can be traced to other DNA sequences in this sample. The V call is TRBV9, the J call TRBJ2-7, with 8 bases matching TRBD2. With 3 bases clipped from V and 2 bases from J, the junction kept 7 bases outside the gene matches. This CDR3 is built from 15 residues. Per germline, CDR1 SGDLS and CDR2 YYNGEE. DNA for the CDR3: TGTGCCAGCAGCGCGTCCTTAGCGGGAACCTACGAGCAGTACTTC. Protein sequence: CASSASLAGTYEQYF.

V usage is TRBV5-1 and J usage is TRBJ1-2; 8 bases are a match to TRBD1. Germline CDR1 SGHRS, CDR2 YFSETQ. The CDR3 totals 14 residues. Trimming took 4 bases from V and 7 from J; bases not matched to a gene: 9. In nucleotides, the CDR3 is TGCGCCAGCAGCCCAGAGGGACAGGAAGGTGGCTACACCTTC. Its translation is CASSPEGQEGGYTF.

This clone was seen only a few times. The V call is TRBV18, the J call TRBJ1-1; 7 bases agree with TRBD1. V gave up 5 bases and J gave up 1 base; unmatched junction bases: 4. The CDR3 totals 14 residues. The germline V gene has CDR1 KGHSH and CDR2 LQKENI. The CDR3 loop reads CASSSGTENTEAFF. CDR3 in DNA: TGTGCCAGCTCATCTGGGACAGAGAACACTGAAGCTTTCTTT.

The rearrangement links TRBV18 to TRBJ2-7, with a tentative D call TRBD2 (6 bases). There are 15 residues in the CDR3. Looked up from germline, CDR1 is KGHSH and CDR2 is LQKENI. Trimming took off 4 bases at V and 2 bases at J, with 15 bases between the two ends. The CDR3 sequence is CASSLTRTTTYEQYF. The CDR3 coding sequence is TGTGCCAGCTCACTGACTAGGACGACAACCTACGAGCAGTACTTC.

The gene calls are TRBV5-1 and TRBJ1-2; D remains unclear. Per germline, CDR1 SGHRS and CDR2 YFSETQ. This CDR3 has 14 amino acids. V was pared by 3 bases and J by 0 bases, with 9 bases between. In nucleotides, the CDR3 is TGCGCCAGCAGCTATGGACCTTCTAACTATGGCTACACCTTC. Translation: CASSYGPSNYGYTF.

CDR3 bases: TGTGCCACCCAGATACCGGGACGAACAAACTATGGCTACACCTTC. This sequence encodes CATQIPGRTNYGYTF. The rearrangement uses TRBV5-4 and TRBJ1-2; maybe TRBD1 (5 bases). Germline V gene lookup returns CDR1 SGHNT and CDR2 YYREEE (reference sequence). V was clipped by 9 bases and J by 2 bases, with 20 bases between them. The CDR3 covers 15 residues.

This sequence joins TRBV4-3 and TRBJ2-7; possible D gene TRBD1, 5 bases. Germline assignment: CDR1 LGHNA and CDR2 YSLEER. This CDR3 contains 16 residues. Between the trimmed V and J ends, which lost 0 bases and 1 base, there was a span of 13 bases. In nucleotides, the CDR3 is TGCGCCAGCAGCCAAGATCCGACAGTCCCTTCCTACGAGCAGTACTTC. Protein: CASSQDPTVPSYEQYF.

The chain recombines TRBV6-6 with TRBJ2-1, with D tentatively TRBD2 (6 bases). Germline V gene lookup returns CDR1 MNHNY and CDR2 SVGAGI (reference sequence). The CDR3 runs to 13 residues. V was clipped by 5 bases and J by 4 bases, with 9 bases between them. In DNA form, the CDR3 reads TGTGCCAGCAGTAGCGGGTTTTACAATGAGCAGTTCTTC. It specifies CASSSGFYNEQFF.

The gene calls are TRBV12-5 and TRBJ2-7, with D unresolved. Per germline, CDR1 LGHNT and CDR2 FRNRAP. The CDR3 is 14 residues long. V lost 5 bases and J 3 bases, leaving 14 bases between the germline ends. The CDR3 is CASGPGGSFYEQYF. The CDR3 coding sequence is TGTGCTAGTGGTCCCGGTGGATCCTTCTACGAGCAGTACTTC.

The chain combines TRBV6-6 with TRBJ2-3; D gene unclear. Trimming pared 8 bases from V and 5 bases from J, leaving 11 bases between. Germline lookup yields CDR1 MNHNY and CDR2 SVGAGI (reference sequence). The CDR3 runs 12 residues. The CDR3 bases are TGTGCCAGCTATGGGAAGGGAGATACGCAGTATTTT. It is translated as CASYGKGDTQYF.

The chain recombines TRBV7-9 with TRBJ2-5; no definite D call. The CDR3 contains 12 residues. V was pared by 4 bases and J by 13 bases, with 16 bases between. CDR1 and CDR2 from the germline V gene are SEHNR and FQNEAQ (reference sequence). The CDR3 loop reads CASSSGPPKVYF. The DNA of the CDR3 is TGTGCCAGCAGCTCTGGACCCCCCAAGGTGTACTTC.

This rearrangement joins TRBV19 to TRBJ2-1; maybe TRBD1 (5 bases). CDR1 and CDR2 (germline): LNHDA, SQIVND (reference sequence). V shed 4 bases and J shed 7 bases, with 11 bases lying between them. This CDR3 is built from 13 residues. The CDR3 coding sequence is TGTGCCAGTAGTACCGGAAGGGGTAATGAGCAGTTCTTC. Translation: CASSTGRGNEQFF.

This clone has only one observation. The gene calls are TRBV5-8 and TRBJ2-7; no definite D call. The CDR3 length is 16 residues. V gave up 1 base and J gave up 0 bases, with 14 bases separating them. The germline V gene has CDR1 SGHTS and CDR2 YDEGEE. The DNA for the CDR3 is TGTGCCAGCAGCTTGACGTCCGGGCCCTACTCCTACGAGCAGTACTTC. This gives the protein CASSLTSGPYSYEQYF.

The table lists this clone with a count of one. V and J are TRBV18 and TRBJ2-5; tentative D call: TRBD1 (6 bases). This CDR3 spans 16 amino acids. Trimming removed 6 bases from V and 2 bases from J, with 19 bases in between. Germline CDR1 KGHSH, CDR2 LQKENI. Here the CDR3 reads CASSRYRTGQQETQYF. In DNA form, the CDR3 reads TGTGCCAGCTCCCGTTATCGTACGGGACAACAAGAGACCCAGTACTTC.

In DNA form, the CDR3 reads TGTGCCAGTATCGGTGGGGGAAACACCATATATTTT. Its translation: CASIGGGNTIYF. This chain joins TRBV19 and TRBJ1-3, with no clear D. Germline loops: CDR1 LNHDA, CDR2 SQIVND (reference sequence). V lost 7 bases and J 4 bases, leaving 8 bases between the germline ends. This CDR3 comprises 12 residues.

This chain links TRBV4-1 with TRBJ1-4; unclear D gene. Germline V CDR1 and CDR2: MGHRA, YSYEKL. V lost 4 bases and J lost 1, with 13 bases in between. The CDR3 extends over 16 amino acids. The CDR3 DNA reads TGCGCCAGCAGCCGATTGACCAGCGGAACTAATGAAAAACTGTTTTTT. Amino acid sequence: CASSRLTSGTNEKLFF.

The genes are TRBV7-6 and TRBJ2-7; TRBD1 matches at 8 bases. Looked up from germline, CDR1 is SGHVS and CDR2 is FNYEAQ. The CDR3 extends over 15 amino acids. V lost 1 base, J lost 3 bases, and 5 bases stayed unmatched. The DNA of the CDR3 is TGTGCCAGCAGCTTAGGGCTCAGGGGGCACTACGAGCAGTACTTC. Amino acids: CASSLGLRGHYEQYF. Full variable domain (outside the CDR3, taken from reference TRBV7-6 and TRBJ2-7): GAGVSQSPRYKVTKRGQDVALRCDPISGHVSLYWYRQALGQGPEFLTYFNYEAQQDKSGLPNDRFSAERPEGSISTLTIQRTEQRDSAMYRCASSLGLRGHYEQYFGPGTRLTVT.

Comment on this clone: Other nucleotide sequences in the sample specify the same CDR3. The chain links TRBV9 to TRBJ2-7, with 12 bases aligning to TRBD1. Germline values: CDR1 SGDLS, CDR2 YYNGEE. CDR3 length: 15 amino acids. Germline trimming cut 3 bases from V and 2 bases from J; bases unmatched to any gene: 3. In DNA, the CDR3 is TGTGCCAGCAGCGCGGGGACAGGGGGCCCCTACGAGCAGTACTTC. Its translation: CASSAGTGGPYEQYF. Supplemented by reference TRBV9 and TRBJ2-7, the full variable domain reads DSGVTQTPKHLITATGQRVTLRCSPRSGDLSVYWYQQSLDQGLQFLIQYYNGEERAKGNILERFSAQQFPDLHSELNLSSLELGDSALYFCASSAGTGGPYEQYFGPGTRLTVT.

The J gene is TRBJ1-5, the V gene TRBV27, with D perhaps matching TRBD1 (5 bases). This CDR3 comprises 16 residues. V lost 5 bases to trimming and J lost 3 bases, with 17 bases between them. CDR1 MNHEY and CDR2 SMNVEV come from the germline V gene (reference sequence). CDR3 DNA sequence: TGTGCCAGCAGTCGTCTCCCAAGACAGATCAATCAGCCCCAGCATTTT. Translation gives CASSRLPRQINQPQHF.

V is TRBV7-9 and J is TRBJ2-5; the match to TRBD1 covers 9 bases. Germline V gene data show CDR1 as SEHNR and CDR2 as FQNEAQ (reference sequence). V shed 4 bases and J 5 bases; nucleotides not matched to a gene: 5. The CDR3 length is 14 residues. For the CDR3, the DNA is TGTGCCAGCAGCTCGGTTGGGACAGGGGAGACCCAGTACTTC. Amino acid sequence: CASSSVGTGETQYF.

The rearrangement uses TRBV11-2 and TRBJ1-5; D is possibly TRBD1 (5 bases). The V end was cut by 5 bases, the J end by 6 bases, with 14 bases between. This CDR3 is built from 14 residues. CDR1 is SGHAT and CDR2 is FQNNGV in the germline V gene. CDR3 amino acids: CASSQPGFGQPQHF. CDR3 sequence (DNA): TGTGCCAGCAGCCAACCAGGGTTTGGTCAGCCCCAGCATTTT.

The CDR3: CASRGLRDTQYF. The CDR3 coding sequence is TGTGCCAGCAGAGGGTTGAGAGATACGCAGTATTTT. This sequence joins TRBV28 and TRBJ2-3; D not certain. Between the trimmed V and J ends, which lost 6 bases and 5 bases, there was a span of 9 bases. This CDR3 is 12 amino acids long. CDR1 MDHEN and CDR2 SYDVKM come from the germline V gene.

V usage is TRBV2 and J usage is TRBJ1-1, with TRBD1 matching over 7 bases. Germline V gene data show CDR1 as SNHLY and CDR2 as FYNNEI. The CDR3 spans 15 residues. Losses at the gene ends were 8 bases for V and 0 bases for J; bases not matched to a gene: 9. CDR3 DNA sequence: TGTGCCAGCTACCCGGTGGGGACAGTGAACACTGAAGCTTTCTTT. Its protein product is CASYPVGTVNTEAFF.

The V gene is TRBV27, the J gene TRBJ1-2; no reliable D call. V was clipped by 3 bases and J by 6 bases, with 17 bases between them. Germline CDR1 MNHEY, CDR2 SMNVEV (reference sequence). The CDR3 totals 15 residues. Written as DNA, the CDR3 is TGTGCCAGCAGTTTTTTCCCATCCTCCACTAATGGCTACACCTTC. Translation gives CASSFFPSSTNGYTF.

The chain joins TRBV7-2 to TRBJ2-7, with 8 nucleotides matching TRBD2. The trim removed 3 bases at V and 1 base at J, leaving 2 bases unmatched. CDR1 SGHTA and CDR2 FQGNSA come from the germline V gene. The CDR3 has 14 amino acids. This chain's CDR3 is CASSFREGSYEQYF. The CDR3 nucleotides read TGTGCCAGCAGCTTTCGGGAGGGGTCCTACGAGCAGTACTTC.

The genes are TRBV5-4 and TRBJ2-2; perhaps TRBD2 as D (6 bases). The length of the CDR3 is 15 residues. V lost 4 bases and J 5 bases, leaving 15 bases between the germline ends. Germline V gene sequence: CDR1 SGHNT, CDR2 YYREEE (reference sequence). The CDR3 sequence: CASSPGGGETGELFF. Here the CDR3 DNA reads TGTGCCAGCAGCCCCGGGGGAGGTGAAACCGGGGAGCTGTTTTTT.

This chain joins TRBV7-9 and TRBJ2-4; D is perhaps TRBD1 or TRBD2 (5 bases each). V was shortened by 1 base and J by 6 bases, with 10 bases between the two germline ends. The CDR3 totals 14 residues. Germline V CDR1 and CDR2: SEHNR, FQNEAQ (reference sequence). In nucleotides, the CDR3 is TGTGCCAGCAGCTTAGGCCCCGGGACAAACATTCAGTACTTC. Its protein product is CASSLGPGTNIQYF.